The clone carrying this T cell receptor (beta chain) showed up just a few times. What it binds is unknown. A much larger clone differs from this one at a single base, so this may be a read error. Axillary draining lymph nodes of breast cancer patients supplied the node samples. The sample comes from a study of breast tumors, draining lymph nodes, adjacent tissues. Overall study findings and caveats: Data only fit, rather than demonstrated, lymph node origin of most tumor T cells. Luminal-like breast cancer showed significantly higher tumor–nontumor repertoire similarity than basal-like. Most tumor T cells seemingly derive from lymph node, then expand in tumor. Compared with lymph nodes, tumors were less diverse; compared with nontumor tissue, more.

Per germline, CDR1 SGDLS and CDR2 YYNGEE. This CDR3 comprises 14 residues. MiXCR, run by TCRdb on the multiplex PCR reads, gives a single entry per CDR3 protein. The data hold 85,000 to 120,000 distinct CDR3 sequences, with more than 30% observed a single time. This chain uses TRBV9 with TRBJ2-1, with TRBD1 identical over 9 bases. The sample was axillary lymph node tissue. This TCR derives from a female donor with breast cancer. Some clones in this sample may be carry-over from other donors' samples. CDR3 in amino acids: CASSPRDRVNEQSF. In DNA form, the CDR3 reads TGTGCCAGCAGCCCCCGGGACAGGGTCAATGAGCAGTCCTTC.